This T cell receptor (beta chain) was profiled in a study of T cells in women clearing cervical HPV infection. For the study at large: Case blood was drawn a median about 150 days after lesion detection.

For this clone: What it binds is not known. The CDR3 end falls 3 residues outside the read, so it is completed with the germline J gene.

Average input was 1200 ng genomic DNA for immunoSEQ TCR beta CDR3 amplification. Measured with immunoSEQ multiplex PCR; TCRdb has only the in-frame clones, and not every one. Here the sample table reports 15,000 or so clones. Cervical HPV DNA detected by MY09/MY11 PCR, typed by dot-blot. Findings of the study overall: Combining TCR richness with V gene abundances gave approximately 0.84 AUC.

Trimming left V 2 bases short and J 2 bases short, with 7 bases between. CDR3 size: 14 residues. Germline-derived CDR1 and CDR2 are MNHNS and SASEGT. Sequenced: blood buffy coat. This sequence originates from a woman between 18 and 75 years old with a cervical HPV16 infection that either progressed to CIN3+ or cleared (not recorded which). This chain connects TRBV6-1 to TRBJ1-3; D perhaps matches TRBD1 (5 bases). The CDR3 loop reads CASSESRAGNTIYF. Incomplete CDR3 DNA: TGTGCCAGCAGTGAATCCAGGGCTGGAAACACC.